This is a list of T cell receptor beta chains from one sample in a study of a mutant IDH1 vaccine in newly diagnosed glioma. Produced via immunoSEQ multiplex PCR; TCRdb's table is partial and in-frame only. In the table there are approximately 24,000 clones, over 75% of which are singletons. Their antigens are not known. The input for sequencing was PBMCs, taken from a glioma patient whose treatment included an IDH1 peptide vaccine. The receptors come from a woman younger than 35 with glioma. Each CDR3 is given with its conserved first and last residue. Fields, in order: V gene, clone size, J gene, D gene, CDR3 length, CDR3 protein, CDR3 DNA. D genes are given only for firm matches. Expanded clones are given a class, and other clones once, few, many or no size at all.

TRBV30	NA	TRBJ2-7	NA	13	CAWNFAVSYEQYF	TGTGCCTGGAACTTCGCGGTTTCCTACGAGCAGTACTTC
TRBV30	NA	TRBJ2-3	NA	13	CAWSNQGKDTQYF	TGTGCCTGGAGTAACCAGGGCAAGGATACGCAGTATTTT
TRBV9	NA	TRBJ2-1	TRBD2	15	CASSVAAGGHNEQFF	TGTGCCAGCAGCGTAGCAGCGGGAGGGCACAATGAGCAGTTCTTC
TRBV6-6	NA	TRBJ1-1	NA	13	CASRNGGDTEAFF	TGTGCCAGCAGAAACGGAGGGGACACTGAAGCTTTCTTT
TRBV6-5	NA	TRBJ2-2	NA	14	CASSYSKRTGELFF	TGTGCCAGCAGTTACTCGAAAAGGACCGGGGAGCTGTTTTTT
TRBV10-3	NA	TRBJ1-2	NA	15	CAISVDSRANYGYTF	TGTGCCATCAGCGTTGACAGTCGAGCTAACTATGGCTACACCTTC
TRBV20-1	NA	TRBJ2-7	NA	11	CSARDPYEQYF	TGCAGTGCTAGAGATCCCTACGAGCAGTACTTC
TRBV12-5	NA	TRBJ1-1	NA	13	CASSFSAVSEAFF	TGTGCTAGTTCCTTCAGCGCCGTCTCTGAAGCTTTCTTT
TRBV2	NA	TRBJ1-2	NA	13	CASSAQQIYGYTF	TGTGCCAGCAGCGCACAGCAGATATATGGCTACACCTTC
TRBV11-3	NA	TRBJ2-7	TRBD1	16	CASSFRWDRGLYEQYF	TGTGCCAGCAGCTTTAGGTGGGACAGGGGTCTCTACGAGCAGTACTTC
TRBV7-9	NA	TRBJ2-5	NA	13	CASSLRRRETQYF	TGTGCCAGCAGCTTAAGGAGAAGAGAGACCCAGTACTTC
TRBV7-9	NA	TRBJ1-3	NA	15	CASSLSGPYGNTIYF	TGTGCCAGCAGCTTAAGCGGGCCTTATGGAAACACCATATATTTT
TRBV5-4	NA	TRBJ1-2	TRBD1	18	CASSLARDRDPSGYGYTF	TGTGCCAGCAGCTTGGCCCGTGACAGGGATCCTTCGGGGTATGGCTACACCTTC
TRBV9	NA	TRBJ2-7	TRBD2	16	CASSVGGGAGTVEQYF	TGTGCCAGCAGCGTAGGTGGTGGAGCGGGAACCGTCGAGCAGTACTTC
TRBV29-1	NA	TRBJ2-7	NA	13	CSVEEIKRNEQYF	TGCAGCGTTGAGGAAATTAAACGAAACGAGCAGTACTTC
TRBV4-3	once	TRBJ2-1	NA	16	CASSQLGAGGRNEQFF	TGCGCCAGCAGCCAACTGGGGGCTGGCGGGAGAAATGAGCAGTTCTTC
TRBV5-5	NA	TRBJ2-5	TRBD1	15	CASSYPRTGEETQYF	TGTGCCAGCAGCTACCCTCGGACAGGGGAAGAGACCCAGTACTTC
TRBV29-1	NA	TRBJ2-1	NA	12	CSVDSPYNEQFF	TGCAGCGTTGATTCCCCCTACAATGAGCAGTTCTTC